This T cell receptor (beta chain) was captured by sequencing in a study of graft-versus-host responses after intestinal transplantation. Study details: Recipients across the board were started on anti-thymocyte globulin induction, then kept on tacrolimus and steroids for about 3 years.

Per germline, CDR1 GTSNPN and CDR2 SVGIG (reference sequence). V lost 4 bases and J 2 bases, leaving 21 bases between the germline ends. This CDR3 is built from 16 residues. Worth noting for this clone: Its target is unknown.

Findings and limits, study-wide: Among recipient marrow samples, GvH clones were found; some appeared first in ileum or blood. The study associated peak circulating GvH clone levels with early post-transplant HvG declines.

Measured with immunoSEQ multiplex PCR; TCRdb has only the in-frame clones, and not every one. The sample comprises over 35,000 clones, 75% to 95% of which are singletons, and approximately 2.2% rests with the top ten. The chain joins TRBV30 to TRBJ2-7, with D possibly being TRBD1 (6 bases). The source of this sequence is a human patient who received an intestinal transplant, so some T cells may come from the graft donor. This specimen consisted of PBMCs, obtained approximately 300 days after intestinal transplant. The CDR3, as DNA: TGTGCCTGGATGAAAATCGGGACAAAATCCCCCTACGAGCAGTACTTC. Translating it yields CAWMKIGTKSPYEQYF.